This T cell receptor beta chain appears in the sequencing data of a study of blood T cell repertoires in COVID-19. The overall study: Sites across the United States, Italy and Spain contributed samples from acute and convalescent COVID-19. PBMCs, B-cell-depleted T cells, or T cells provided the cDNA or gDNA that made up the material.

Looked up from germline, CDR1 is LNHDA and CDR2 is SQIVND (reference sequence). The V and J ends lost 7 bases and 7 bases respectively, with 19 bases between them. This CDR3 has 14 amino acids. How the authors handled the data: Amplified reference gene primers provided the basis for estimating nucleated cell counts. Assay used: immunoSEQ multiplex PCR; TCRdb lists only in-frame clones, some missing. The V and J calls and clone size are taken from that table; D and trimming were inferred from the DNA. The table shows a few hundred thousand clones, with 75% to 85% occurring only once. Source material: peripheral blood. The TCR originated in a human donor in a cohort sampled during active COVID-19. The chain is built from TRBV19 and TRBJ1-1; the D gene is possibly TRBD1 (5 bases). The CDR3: CASKPRQGVDEAFF. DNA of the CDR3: TGTGCCAGTAAACCCAGACAAGGGGTTGATGAAGCTTTCTTT. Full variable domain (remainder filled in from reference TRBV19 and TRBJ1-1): DGGITQSPKYLFRKEGQNVTLSCEQNLNHDAMYWYRQDPGQGLRLIYYSQIVNDFQKGDIAEGYSVSREKKESFPLTVTSAQKNPTAFYLCASKPRQGVDEAFFGQGTRLTVV.